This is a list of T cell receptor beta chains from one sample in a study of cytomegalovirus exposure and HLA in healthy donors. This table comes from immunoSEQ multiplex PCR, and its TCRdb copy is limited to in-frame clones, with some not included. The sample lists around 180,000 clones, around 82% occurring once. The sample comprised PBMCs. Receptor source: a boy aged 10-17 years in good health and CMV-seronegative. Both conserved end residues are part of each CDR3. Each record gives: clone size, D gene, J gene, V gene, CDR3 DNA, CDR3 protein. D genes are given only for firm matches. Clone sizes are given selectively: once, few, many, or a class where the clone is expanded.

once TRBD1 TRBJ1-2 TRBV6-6 TGTGCCAGCAGCGGACAGGTTAACTATGGCTACACCTTC CASSGQVNYGYTF
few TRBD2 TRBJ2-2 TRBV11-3 TGTGCCAGCAGCTACGCCGTTCGAGTGGCGGGAGGAAACACCGGGGAGCTGTTTTTT CASSYAVRVAGGNTGELFF
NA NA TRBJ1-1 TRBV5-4 TGTGCCAGCAGCCTAGCCAGGGGGAACACTGAAGCTTTCTTT CASSLARGNTEAFF
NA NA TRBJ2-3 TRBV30 TGTGCCTGGAGCGCTCTGGGGGGGCGCACAGATACGCAGTATTTT CAWSALGGRTDTQYF
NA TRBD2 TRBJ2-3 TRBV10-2 TGCGCCAGCAGTGAGTCGAGGGGACTAGCGGGAGCTCCTAGCACAGATACGCAGTATTTT CASSESRGLAGAPSTDTQYF
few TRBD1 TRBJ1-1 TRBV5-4 TGTGCCAGCAGCCCACGGGGACAGGGGGTTATGAACACTGAAGCTTTCTTT CASSPRGQGVMNTEAFF
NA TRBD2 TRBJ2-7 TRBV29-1 TGCAGCGTTGCATCCAAGGGACTAGTAAACTCCTACGAGCAGTACTTC CSVASKGLVNSYEQYF
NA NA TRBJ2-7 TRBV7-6 TGTGCCAGCAGCTTAGGGGTAGCGGTTGGCTACGAGCAGTACTTC CASSLGVAVGYEQYF
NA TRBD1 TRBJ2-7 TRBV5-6 TGTGCCAGCAGCCATTGGGACAGACCCTACGAGCAGTACTTC CASSHWDRPYEQYF
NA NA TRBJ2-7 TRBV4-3 TGCGCCAGCAGCCAAGGTTTCACAGCATACTACGAGCAGTACTTC CASSQGFTAYYEQYF
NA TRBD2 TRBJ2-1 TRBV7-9 TGTGCCAGCAGCTTAGTTCCTAGCGGGGTCTACAATGAGCAGTTCTTC CASSLVPSGVYNEQFF
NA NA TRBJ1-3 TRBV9 TGTGCCAGCAGCGTTTCCGGTAACTCTGGAAACACCATATATTTT CASSVSGNSGNTIYF
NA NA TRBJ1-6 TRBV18 TGTGCCAGCTCACCAGGAAGGGGTGGTTCACCCCTCCACTTT CASSPGRGGSPLHF
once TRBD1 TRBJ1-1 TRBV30 TGTGCCTGTACCGGGACAGAGCCCACTGAAGCTTTCTTT CACTGTEPTEAFF
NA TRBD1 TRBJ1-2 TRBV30 TGTGCCTGGAGTTGGACAGGGGGCTATGGCTACACCTTC CAWSWTGGYGYTF
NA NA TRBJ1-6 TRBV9 TGTGCCAGCAGCGGGGGAGAGAATTCACCCCTCCACTTT CASSGGENSPLHF
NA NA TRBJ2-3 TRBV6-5 TGTGCCAGCAGGAAAACAGGGCCATACGATACGCAGTATTTT CASRKTGPYDTQYF
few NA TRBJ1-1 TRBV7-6 TGTGCCAGCAGCTTAGTAAGGGGGAGTACTGAAGCTTTCTTT CASSLVRGSTEAFF
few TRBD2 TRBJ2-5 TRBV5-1 TGCGCCAGCAGCTTCGGACTAGCGGGAGAGGGTGAGACCCAGTACTTC CASSFGLAGEGETQYF
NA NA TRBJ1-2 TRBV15 TGTGCCACCAGCAGAGACAGGGGTAATTTTGGCTACACCTTC CATSRDRGNFGYTF
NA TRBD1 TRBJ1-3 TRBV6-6 TGTGCCAGCAGTCCCCGACAGGGCATCAATTTT CASSPRQGINF
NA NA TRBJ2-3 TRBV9 TGTGCCAGCTCAACGGGAGAGGCAGATACGCAGTATTTT CASSTGEADTQYF
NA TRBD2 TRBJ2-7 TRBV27 TGTGCCAGCAGTTTCGGCGGGAGGGTGGTTTTCGAGCAGTACTTC CASSFGGRVVFEQYF
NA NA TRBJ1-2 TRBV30 TGTGCCTGGAGTGTACATGGAGGAGGGGGCTACACCTTC CAWSVHGGGGYTF
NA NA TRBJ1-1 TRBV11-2 TGTGCCAGCAGCTCCCCAGGGGCCGTCACAAACACTGAAGCTTTCTTT CASSSPGAVTNTEAFF
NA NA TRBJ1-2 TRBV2 TGTGCCACCACACAGGGAGAGGGCCATGGCTACACCTTC CATTQGEGHGYTF
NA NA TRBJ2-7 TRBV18 TGTGCCAGCTCACCAGTTGGAGACGAGCAGTACTTC CASSPVGDEQYF
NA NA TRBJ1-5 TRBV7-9 TGTGCCAGCAGCTTAGGGGTGGGGGGGAGCAATCAGCCCCAGCATTTT CASSLGVGGSNQPQHF
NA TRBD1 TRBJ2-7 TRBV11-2 TGTGCCAGCAGCTCTGTAAGGGGGCCCTCTTACGAGCAGTACTTC CASSSVRGPSYEQYF
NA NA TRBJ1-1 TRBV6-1 TGTGCCAGCAGTGGCGGGGGTAGTGAAGCTTTCTTT CASSGGGSEAFF
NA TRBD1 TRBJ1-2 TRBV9 TGTGCCAGCAGCTCAGGACAGGGAGCATATGGCTACACCTTC CASSSGQGAYGYTF
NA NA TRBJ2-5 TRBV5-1 TGCGCCAGCAGCGTACCCCTACAGAAAAAAGAGACCCAGTACTTC CASSVPLQKKETQYF
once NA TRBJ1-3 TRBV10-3 TGTGCCATCAGGGACATTTCTGGAAACACCATATATTTT CAIRDISGNTIYF
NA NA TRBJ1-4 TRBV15 TGTGCCACCAGCAGAGGGAATACGGGAGAAAAACTGTTTTTT CATSRGNTGEKLFF
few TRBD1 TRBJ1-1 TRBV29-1 TGCAGCGTTGATCGAGGGGGCGGAGGAGCTTTCTTT CSVDRGGGGAFF
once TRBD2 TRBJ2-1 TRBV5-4 TGTGCCAGCAGCTTGTCGTCTAGCGGGAAGTTGAATGAGCAGTTCTTC CASSLSSSGKLNEQFF
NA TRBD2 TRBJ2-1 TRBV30 TGTGCCTGGAGCACCGGGACTAGAAGCTCCAATGAGCAGTTCTTC CAWSTGTRSSNEQFF
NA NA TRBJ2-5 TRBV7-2 TGTGCCAGCAGCTTAGTGACAGCCCAGTACTTC CASSLVTAQYF
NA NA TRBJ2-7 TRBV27 TGTGCCAGCAGTTTAAATAGAGTATCCTACGAGCAGTACTTC CASSLNRVSYEQYF
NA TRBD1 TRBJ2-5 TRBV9 TGTGCCAGCAGCCCCCGGGACAGGGGCTTACAAGAGACCCAGTACTTC CASSPRDRGLQETQYF
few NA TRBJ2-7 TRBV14 TGTGCCAGCAGCCAAGGCAAGGGGTCCTGGGCTGAGCAGTACTTC CASSQGKGSWAEQYF
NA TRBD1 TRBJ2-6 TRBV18 TGTGCCAGCTCAGCCTCGGACAGGGCCCCTTTCTCTGGGGCCAACGTCCTGACTTTC CASSASDRAPFSGANVLTF
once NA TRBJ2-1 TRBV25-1 TGTGCCAGCAGTGATGAGGGGGAGTTCTTC CASSDEGEFF
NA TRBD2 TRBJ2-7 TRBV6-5 TGTGCCAGCAGTTCTCCAGCGGGGGGGCAAGACTTC CASSSPAGGQDF
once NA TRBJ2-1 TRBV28 TGTGCCAGCAGTTACCGCACAGGGATCCCCGGACAAGGTGAGCAGTTCTTC CASSYRTGIPGQGEQFF
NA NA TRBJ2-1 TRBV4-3 TGCGCCAGCAGCCAAGATTGGGGAACTAGTTCCTACAATGAGCAGTTCTTC CASSQDWGTSSYNEQFF
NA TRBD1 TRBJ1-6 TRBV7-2 TGTGCCAGCAGTGAAACCGGGACAGTACAATCACCCCTCCACTTT CASSETGTVQSPLHF
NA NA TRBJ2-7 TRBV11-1 TGTGCCAGCAGCTCCGGAGGCTCCTACGAGCAGTACTTC CASSSGGSYEQYF
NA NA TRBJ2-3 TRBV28 TGTGCCAGCAGCGAGGGGGGGAGCACAGATACGCAGTATTTT CASSEGGSTDTQYF
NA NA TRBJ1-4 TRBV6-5 TGTGCCAGCAGTTACTGGCCGGGTTTTGGGAAACTGTTTTTT CASSYWPGFGKLFF
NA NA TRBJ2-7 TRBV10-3 TGTGCCATCAGTGAGCAGGGCCGCGAGCAGTACTTC CAISEQGREQYF
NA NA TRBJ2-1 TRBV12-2 TGTGCAAGTCGTTCCGGGACTAGCGGTCTTTACAATGAGCAGTTCTTC CASRSGTSGLYNEQFF
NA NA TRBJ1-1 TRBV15 TGTGCCACCAGCAGAGATTCGCAGGGGACCACTGAAGCTTTCTTT CATSRDSQGTTEAFF
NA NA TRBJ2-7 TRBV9 TGTGCCAGCAGCGCCCAGGAGGGGCCCTACGAGCAGTACTTC CASSAQEGPYEQYF
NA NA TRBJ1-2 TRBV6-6 TGTGCCAGCAGTACCTCGCGAGATGGCTACACCTTC CASSTSRDGYTF
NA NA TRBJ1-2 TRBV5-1 TGCGCCAGCAGCGTGGACAGTGGAGGCTACACCTTC CASSVDSGGYTF
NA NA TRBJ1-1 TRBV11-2 TGTGCCAGCAGCTTATCTAGGGGTGGGGCTTTCTTT CASSLSRGGAFF
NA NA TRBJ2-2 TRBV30 TGTGCCTGGAGTGTAGTGTTGAGGGGGACCGGGGAGCTGTTTTTT CAWSVVLRGTGELFF
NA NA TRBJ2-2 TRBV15 TGTGCCACCAGCTCTTTGGGAGTGGGTGGATATGGGGAGCTGTTTTTT CATSSLGVGGYGELFF
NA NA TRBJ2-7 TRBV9 TGTGCCAGCAGCCGTATGGCGGGACAGAGCTCCTACGAGCAGTACTTC CASSRMAGQSSYEQYF